This T cell receptor beta chain was documented in a study of blood T cell repertoires in COVID-19. Looking at the study overall: The United States, Italy and Spain provided the acute and convalescent COVID-19 samples. Sources were T cells, B-cell-depleted T cells, or PBMCs; the material itself was cDNA or gDNA.

Per the study methods: Counts of nucleated cells, estimated from reference gene primer amplification, were obtained. Clones were sequenced by immunoSEQ multiplex PCR, and TCRdb holds only the in-frame ones, with some missing. Clone size and V and J calls were adopted from that table, with D and trimming inferred from the DNA. The sample includes 150,000 to 200,000 clones, roughly 87% seen only once; the top ten take around 1.5%. Germline loops: CDR1 SGHTA, CDR2 FQGNSA. CDR3 size: 15 residues. V was shortened by 6 bases and J by 6 bases, with 18 bases between the two germline ends. This TCR came from a woman in her 50s with acute or convalescent COVID-19. The chain employs TRBV7-2 and TRBJ2-1; D might be TRBD1 (6 bases). What was sequenced was peripheral blood. This CDR3 is CASRGARGGSNEQFF. CDR3 DNA: TGTGCCAGCAGGGGGGCCAGGGGTGGAAGCAATGAGCAGTTCTTC. The full variable domain, completed using reference TRBV7-2 and TRBJ2-1, is GAGVSQSPSNKVTEKGKDVELRCDPISGHTALYWYRQSLGQGLEFLIYFQGNSAPDKSGLPSDRFSAERTGGSVSTLTIQRTQQEDSAVYLCASRGARGGSNEQFFGPGTRLTVL.